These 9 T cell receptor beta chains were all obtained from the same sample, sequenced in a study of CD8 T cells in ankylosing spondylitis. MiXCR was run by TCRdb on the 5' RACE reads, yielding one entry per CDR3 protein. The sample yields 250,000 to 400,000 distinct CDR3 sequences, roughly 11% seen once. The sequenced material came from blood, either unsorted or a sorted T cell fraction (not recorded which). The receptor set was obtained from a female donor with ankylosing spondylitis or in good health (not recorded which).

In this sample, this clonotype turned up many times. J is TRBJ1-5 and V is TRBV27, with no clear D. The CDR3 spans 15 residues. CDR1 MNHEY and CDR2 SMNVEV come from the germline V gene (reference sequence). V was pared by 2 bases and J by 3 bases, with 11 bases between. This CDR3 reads CASSLRRAANQPQHF. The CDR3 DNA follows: TGTGCCAGCAGTTTAAGGAGGGCGGCCAATCAGCCCCAGCATTTT.

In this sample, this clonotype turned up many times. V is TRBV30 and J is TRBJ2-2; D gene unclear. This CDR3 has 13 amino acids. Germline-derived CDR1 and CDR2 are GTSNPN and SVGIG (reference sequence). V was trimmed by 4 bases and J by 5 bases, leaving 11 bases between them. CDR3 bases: TGTGCCTGGACGGTTTTGACTACCGGGGAGCTGTTTTTT. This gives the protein CAWTVLTTGELFF.

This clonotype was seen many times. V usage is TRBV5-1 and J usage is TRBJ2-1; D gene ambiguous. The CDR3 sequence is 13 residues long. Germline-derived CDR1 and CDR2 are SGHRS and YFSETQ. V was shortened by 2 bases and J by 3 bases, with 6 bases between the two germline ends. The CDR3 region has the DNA TGCGCCAGCAGCTTCGGAGACTACAATGAGCAGTTCTTC. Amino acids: CASSFGDYNEQFF.

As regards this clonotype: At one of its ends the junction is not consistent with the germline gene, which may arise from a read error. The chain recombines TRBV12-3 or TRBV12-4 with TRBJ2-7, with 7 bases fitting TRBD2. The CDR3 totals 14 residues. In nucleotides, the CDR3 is TGTGTCAGCAGTTTTGGGGGGGGGATCTACGAGCAGTACTTC. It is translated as CVSSFGGGIYEQYF.

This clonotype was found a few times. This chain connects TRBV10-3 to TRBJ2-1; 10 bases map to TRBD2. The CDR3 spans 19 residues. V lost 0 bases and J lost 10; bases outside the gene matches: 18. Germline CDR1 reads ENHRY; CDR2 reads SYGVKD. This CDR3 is CAISESGGGLAGGRGEQFF. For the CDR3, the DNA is TGTGCCATCAGTGAGTCAGGCGGCGGATTAGCGGGGGGTCGCGGAGAGCAGTTCTTC.

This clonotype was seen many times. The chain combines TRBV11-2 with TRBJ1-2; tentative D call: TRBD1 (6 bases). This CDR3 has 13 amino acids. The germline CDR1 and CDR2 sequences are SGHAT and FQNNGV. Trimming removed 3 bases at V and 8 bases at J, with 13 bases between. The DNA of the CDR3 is TGTGCCAGCAGCTTGGACAGATCGAAAGGCTACACCTTC. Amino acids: CASSLDRSKGYTF.

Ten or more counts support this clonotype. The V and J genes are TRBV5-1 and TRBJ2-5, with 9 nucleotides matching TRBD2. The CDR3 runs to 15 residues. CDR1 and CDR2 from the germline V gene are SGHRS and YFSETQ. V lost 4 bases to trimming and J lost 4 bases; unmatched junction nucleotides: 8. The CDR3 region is CASSAGLAIGETQYF. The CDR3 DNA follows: TGCGCCAGCAGCGCGGGACTAGCTATAGGAGAGACCCAGTACTTC.

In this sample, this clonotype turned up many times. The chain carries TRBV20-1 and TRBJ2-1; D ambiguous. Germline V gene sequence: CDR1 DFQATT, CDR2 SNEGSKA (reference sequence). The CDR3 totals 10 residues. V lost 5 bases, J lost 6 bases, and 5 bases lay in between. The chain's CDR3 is CSASSNEQFF. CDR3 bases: TGCAGTGCTTCCAGCAATGAGCAGTTCTTC.

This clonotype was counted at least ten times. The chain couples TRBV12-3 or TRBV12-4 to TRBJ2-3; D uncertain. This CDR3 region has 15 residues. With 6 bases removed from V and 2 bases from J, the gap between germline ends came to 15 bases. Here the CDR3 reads CASSSGGVVTDTQYF. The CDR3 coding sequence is TGTGCCAGCAGCTCGGGCGGTGTGGTCACAGATACGCAGTATTTT.